These T cell receptor beta chains were read from a single sample in a study of control samples from healthy donors and cancer patients. Only in-frame clones appear in the TCRdb table, and some are missing; sequencing was by immunoSEQ multiplex PCR. The sample carries fewer than 110,000 clones, around 89% recorded once. The sequenced material came from PBMCs. The receptors were sampled from a man in his fifties or sixties with lung cancer. The CDR3 runs from the conserved cysteine through the conserved F or W. The D gene is left open where the match is weak. A row's size may be missing; if present it is once, few, many or a size class.

cdr3_nt,cdr3_aa,clone_size,v_call,j_call,d_call
TGTGCCAGCAGTGAACTTGAGGGGCACATTCAGTACTTC,CASSELEGHIQYF,NA,TRBV25-1,TRBJ2-4,NA
TGTGCCAGCAGCTTTGGACGGAGTGAAGGAAACACCATATATTTT,CASSFGRSEGNTIYF,NA,TRBV7-9,TRBJ1-3,NA
TGTGCCAGCAGCAAAAGTCATCTGGGGACTAGCGGGGGAGCCCAGTTCTTC,CASSKSHLGTSGGAQFF,NA,TRBV7-9,TRBJ2-1,TRBD2
TGTGCCTGGAGTGTATCAGACAGGGCCTACAATGAGCAGTTCTTC,CAWSVSDRAYNEQFF,NA,TRBV30,TRBJ2-1,TRBD1
TGTGCCAGCAGCTTGGTCGGTTCTAGCACAGATACGCAGTATTTT,CASSLVGSSTDTQYF,NA,TRBV5-6,TRBJ2-3,NA
TGCAGTGCTAGTACCGGGACACCATATGGCTACACCTTC,CSASTGTPYGYTF,NA,TRBV20-1,TRBJ1-2,NA
TGTGCCAGCAGCCAGACAGGAGGGAGGAGCTCCTACGAGCAGTACTTC,CASSQTGGRSSYEQYF,NA,TRBV14,TRBJ2-7,NA
TGTGCCAGCTCGTTCGGCGGGGGAAAGGATGAGCAGTTCTTC,CASSFGGGKDEQFF,NA,TRBV18,TRBJ2-1,TRBD2
TGTGCCAGCAGCCCGATGACAAGGACGTTCTTC,CASSPMTRTFF,NA,TRBV12-3/TRBV12-4,TRBJ2-1,NA
TGCGCCAGCAGTAGTCGACAGGGGGACTCCGGGGAGCTGTTTTTT,CASSSRQGDSGELFF,NA,TRBV10-2,TRBJ2-2,TRBD1
TGTGCCAGCAGCTTAACTAGCGGGGGTCTGGCAGATACGCAGTATTTT,CASSLTSGGLADTQYF,NA,TRBV7-3,TRBJ2-3,TRBD2
TGCGCCAGCAGCGTAACAGGGGTCTCTGGAAACACCATATATTTT,CASSVTGVSGNTIYF,once,TRBV5-1,TRBJ1-3,TRBD1
TGTGCCAGCAGTGAGGCAGGCGGGAACACTGAAGCTTTCTTT,CASSEAGGNTEAFF,NA,TRBV25-1,TRBJ1-1,NA
TGTGCCAGCAGCTCAACAGGGCGGAGGACCGGGGAGCTGTTTTTT,CASSSTGRRTGELFF,NA,TRBV7-3,TRBJ2-2,NA
TGTGCCAGCAGTACCCTAGCGGGTAGCTCCTACGAGCAGTACTTC,CASSTLAGSSYEQYF,NA,TRBV27,TRBJ2-7,TRBD2
TGCGCCAGCAGCTTCCAAGGGGCGGATGAAAAACTGTTTTTT,CASSFQGADEKLFF,NA,TRBV5-1,TRBJ1-4,NA
TGCAGCGTTGCCAGGGGGCTGAATGAGCAGTTCTTC,CSVARGLNEQFF,once,TRBV29-1,TRBJ2-1,TRBD1
TGTGCCAGCAGCAAAGCCCTCGGGTCCGACCCATTTTACTATGGCTACACCTTC,CASSKALGSDPFYYGYTF,NA,TRBV21-1,TRBJ1-2,NA
TGTGCCAGCAGCCTTTATGGGGCGGTAGCCAAAAACATTCAGTACTTC,CASSLYGAVAKNIQYF,NA,TRBV2,TRBJ2-4,NA
TGTGCCAGCAGCTTAGCTGGGGTTTTAGAGACCCAGTACTTC,CASSLAGVLETQYF,NA,TRBV7-9,TRBJ2-5,NA
TGTGCCAGCAGCCAAGACAGGCTCTATGGCTACACCTTC,CASSQDRLYGYTF,NA,TRBV3-1/TRBV3-2,TRBJ1-2,NA
TGTGCCAGCAGCCCCGGGACAGGGTTCTCTGGGGCCAACGTCCTGACTTTC,CASSPGTGFSGANVLTF,NA,TRBV7-9,TRBJ2-6,TRBD1
TGTGCCAGCAGCCGGAGTGGCTTTCCAGACAATGAGCAGTTCTTC,CASSRSGFPDNEQFF,NA,TRBV4-2,TRBJ2-1,NA
TGTGCCATCGTACAGTCACTCTCTGGGGCCAACGTCCTGACTTTC,CAIVQSLSGANVLTF,NA,TRBV11-3,TRBJ2-6,NA